The TCR beta chain under discussion was sequenced for a study of blood T cell repertoires in COVID-19. Study in general: Acute and convalescent COVID-19 specimens originated in the United States, Italy and Spain. The cDNA or gDNA used as material had been derived from T cells, B-cell-depleted T cells, or PBMCs.

The CDR3 has 16 residues. The V gene lost 5 bases and the J gene lost 6 bases, with 21 bases spanning the gap. Germline CDR1 LNHDA, CDR2 SQIVND (reference sequence). The authors' processing: From reference gene primer amplification, estimates of nucleated cell counts were derived. Here immunoSEQ multiplex PCR was the method, and the copy in TCRdb shows in-frame clones only, minus some. The DNA was the basis for D and trimming; V, J and clone size are from that table. The data show roughly 300,000 clones, about 90% seen once. The chain combines TRBV19 with TRBJ2-3, with D maybe TRBD1 (7 bases). This TCR came from a woman between 25 and 40 years old with COVID-19, enrolled during active disease. The specimen was peripheral blood. CDR3 protein: CASSQWTGPGEDTQYF. The CDR3 coding sequence is TGTGCCAGTAGTCAATGGACAGGTCCGGGAGAGGATACGCAGTATTTT.